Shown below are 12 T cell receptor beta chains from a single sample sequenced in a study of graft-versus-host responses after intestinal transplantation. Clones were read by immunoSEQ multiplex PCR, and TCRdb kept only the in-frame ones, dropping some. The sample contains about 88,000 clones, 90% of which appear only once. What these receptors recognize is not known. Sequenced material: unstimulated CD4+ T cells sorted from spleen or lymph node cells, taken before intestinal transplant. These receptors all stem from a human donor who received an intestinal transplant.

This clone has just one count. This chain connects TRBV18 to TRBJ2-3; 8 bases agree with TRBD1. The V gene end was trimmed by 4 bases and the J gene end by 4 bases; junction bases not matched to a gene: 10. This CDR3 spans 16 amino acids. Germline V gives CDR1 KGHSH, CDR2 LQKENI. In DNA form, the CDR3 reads TGTGCCAGCTCACTGCAGGGGGCCCGGGGCCCAGATACGCAGTATTTT. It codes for CASSLQGARGPDTQYF.

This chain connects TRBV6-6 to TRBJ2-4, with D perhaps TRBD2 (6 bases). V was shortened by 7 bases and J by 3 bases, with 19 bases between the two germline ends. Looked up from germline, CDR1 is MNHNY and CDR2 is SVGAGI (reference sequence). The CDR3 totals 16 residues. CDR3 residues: CASTEFGGVIKNIQYF. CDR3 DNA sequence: TGTGCCAGCACGGAATTTGGAGGGGTGATCAAAAACATTCAGTACTTC.

The CDR3 here is CASRTGGMNTEAFF. CDR3 in DNA: TGTGCCAGCAGGACAGGGGGTATGAACACTGAAGCTTTCTTT. The V gene is TRBV6-1, the J gene TRBJ1-1; 9 nucleotides align to TRBD1. The CDR3 covers 14 residues. With 6 bases clipped from V and 0 bases from J, the junction kept 2 bases outside the gene matches. Germline V gene data show CDR1 as MNHNS and CDR2 as SASEGT.

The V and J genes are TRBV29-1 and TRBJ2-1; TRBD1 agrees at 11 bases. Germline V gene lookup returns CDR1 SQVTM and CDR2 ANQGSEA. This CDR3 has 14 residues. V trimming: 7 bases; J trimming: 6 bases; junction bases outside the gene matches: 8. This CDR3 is CSAEGQGGPNEQFF. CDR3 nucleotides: TGCAGCGCCGAGGGACAGGGGGGACCCAATGAGCAGTTCTTC.

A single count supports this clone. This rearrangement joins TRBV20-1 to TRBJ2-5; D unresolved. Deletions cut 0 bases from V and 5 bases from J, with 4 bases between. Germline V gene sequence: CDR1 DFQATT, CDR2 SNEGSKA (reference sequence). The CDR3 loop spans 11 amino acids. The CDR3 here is CSARDLETQYF. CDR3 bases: TGCAGTGCTAGAGATCTGGAGACCCAGTACTTC.

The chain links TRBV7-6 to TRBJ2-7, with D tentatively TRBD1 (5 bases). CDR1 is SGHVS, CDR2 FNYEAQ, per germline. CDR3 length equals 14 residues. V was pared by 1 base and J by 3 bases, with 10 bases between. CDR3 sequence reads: CASSLEGPSYEQYF. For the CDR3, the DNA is TGTGCCAGCAGCTTAGAGGGGCCGAGCTACGAGCAGTACTTC.

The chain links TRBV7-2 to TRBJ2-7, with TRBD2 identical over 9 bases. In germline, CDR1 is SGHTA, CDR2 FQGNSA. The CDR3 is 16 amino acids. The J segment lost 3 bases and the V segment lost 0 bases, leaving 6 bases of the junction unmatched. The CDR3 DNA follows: TGTGCCAGCAGCTTAGCTGGCGGGGGGGCCGTCTACGAGCAGTACTTC. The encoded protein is CASSLAGGGAVYEQYF.

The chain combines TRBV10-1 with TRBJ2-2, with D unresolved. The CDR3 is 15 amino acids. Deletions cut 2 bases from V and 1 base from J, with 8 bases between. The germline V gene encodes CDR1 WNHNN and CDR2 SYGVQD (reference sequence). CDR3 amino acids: CASSEMAQNTGELFF. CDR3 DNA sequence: TGCGCCAGCAGTGAGATGGCCCAGAACACCGGGGAGCTGTTTTTT.

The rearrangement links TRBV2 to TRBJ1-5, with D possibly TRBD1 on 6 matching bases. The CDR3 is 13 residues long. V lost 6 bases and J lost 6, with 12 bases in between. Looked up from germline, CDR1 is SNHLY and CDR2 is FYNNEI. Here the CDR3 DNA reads TGTGCCAGCAGCTACAGGGTGGGTCAGCCCCAGCATTTT. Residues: CASSYRVGQPQHF.

The CDR3 loop is CASSLSLEDTQYF. Written as DNA, the CDR3 is TGTGCCAGCAGCTTATCTCTAGAGGATACGCAGTATTTT. The chain combines TRBV11-2 with TRBJ2-3; no clear D. CDR1 is SGHAT and CDR2 is FQNNGV in the germline V gene. The CDR3 loop spans 13 amino acids. V gave up 2 bases and J gave up 6 bases, with 9 bases separating them.

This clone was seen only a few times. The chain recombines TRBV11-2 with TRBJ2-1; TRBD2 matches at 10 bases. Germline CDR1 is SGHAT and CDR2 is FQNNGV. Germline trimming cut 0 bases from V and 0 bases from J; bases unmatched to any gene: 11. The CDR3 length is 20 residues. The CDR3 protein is CASSLDAHSGGLNSYNEQFF. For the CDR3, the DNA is TGTGCCAGCAGCTTAGACGCCCATAGCGGGGGGCTTAACTCCTACAATGAGCAGTTCTTC.

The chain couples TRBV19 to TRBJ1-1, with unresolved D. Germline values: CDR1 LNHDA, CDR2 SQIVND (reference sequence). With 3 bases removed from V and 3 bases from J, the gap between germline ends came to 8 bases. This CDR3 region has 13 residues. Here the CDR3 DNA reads TGTGCCAGTAGTATCCGTGAGGACACTGAAGCTTTCTTT. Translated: CASSIREDTEAFF.